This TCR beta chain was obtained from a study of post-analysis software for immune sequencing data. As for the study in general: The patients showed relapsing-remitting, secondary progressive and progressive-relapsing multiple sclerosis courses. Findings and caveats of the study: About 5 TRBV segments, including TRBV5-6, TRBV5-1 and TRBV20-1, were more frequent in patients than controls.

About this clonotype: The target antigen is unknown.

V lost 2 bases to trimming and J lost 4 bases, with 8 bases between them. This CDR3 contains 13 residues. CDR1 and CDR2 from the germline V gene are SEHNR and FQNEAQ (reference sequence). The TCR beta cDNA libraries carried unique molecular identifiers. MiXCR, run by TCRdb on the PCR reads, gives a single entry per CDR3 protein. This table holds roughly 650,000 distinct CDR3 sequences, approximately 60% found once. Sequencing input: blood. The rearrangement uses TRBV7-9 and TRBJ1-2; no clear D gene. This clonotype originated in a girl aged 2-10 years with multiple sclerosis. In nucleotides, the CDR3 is TGTGCCAGCAGCTTATCGGGGTCCTATGGCTACACCTTC. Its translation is CASSLSGSYGYTF.